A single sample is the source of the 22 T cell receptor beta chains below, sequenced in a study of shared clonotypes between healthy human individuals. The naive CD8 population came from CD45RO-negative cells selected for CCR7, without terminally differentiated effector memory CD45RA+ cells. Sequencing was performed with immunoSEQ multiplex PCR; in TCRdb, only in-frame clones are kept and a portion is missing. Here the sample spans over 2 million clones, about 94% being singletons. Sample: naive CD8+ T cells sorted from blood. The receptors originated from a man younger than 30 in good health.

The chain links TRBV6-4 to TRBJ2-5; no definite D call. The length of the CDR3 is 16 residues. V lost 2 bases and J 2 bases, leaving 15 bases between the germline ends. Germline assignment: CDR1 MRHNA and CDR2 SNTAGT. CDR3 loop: CASSDLPRMGQETQYF. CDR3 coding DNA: TGTGCCAGCAGTGACCTCCCTCGTATGGGACAAGAGACCCAGTACTTC.

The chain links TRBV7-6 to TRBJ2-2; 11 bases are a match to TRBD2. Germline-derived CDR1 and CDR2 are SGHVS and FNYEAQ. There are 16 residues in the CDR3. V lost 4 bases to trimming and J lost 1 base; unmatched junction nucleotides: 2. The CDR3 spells CASSSGTSGNTGELFF. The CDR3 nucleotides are TGTGCCAGCAGCTCCGGGACTAGCGGGAACACCGGGGAGCTGTTTTTT.

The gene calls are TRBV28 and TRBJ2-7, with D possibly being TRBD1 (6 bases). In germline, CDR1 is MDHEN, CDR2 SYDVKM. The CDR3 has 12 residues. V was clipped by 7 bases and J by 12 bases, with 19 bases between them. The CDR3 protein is CASTGLQGSLYF. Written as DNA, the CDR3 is TGTGCCAGCACCGGGTTACAGGGAAGTTTGTACTTC. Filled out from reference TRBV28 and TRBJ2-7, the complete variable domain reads DVKVTQSSRYLVKRTGEKVFLECVQDMDHENMFWYRQDPGLGLRLIYFSYDVKMKEKGDIPEGYSVSREKKERFSLILESASTNQTSMYLCASTGLQGSLYFGPGTRLTVT.

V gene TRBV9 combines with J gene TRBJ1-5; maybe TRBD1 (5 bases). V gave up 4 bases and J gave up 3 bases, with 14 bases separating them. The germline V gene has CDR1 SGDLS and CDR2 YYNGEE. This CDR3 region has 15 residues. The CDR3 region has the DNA TGTGCCAGCAGCCCCGCCGGGACGGCCAATCAGCCCCAGCATTTT. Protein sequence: CASSPAGTANQPQHF.

The CDR3 reads CASSLEGQGGIDTEAFF. CDR3 nucleotides: TGTGCCAGCAGCTTAGAGGGCCAGGGAGGCATTGACACTGAAGCTTTCTTT. The chain is built from TRBV5-5 and TRBJ1-1, with D tentatively TRBD1 (5 bases). V was trimmed by 2 bases and J by 3 bases, leaving 20 bases between them. The germline gives CDR1 SGHKS, CDR2 YYEKEE (reference sequence). The CDR3 has 17 residues. The whole variable domain, remainder taken from reference TRBV5-5 and TRBJ1-1, is DAGVTQSPTHLIKTRGQQVTLRCSPISGHKSVSWYQQVLGQGPQFIFQYYEKEERGRGNFPDRFSARQFPNYSSELNVNALLLGDSALYLCASSLEGQGGIDTEAFFGQGTRLTVV.

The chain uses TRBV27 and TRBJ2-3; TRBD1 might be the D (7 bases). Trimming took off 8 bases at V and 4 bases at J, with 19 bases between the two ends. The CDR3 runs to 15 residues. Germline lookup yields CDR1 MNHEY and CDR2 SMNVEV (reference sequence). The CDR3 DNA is TGTGCCAGCGGGCCCAGGGGGGTCCGGGCAGATACGCAGTATTTT. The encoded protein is CASGPRGVRADTQYF.

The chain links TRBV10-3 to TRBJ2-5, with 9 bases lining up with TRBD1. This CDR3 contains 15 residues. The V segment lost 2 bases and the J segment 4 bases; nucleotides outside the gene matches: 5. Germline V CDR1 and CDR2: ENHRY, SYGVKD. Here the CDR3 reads CAISEADRGIETQYF. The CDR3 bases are TGTGCCATCAGTGAGGCGGACAGGGGAATAGAGACCCAGTACTTC.

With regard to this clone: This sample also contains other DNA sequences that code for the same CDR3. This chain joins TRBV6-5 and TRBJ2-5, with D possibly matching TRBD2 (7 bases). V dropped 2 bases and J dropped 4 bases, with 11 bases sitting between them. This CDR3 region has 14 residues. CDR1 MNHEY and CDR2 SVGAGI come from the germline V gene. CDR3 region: CASSYGGGGETQYF. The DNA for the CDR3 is TGTGCCAGCAGTTACGGAGGGGGGGGAGAGACCCAGTACTTC.

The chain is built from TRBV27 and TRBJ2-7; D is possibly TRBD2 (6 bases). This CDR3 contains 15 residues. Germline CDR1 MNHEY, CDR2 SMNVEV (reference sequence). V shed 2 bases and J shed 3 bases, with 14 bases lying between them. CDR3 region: CASSLMVADLYEQYF. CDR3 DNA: TGTGCCAGCAGTTTAATGGTAGCGGACCTCTACGAGCAGTACTTC.

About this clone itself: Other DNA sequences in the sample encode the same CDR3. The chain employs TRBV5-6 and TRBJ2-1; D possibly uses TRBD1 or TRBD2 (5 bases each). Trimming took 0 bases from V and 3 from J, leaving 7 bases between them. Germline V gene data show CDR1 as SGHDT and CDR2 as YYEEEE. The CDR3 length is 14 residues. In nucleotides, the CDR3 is TGTGCCAGCAGCTTGGGAGGGGTCTACAATGAGCAGTTCTTC. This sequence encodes CASSLGGVYNEQFF.

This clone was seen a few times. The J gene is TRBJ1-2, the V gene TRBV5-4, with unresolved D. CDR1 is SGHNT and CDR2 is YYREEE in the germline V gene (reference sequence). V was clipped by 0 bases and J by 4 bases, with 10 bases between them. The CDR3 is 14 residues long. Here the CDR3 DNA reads TGTGCCAGCAGCTTGGGCGGGAGCGGCTATGGCTACACCTTC. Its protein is CASSLGGSGYGYTF.

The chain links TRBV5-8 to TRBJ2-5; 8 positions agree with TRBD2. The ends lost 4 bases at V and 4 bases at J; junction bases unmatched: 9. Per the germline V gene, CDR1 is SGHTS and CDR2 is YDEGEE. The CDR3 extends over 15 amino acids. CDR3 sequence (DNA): TGTGCCAGCAGCCCCGGGGGGGGCGCAGGAGAGACCCAGTACTTC. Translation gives CASSPGGGAGETQYF.

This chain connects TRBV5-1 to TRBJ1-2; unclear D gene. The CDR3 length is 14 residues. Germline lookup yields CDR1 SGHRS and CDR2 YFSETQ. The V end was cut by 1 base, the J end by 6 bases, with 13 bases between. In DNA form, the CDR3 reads TGCGCCAGCAGCTTGCGCAGCCCTTTGGATGGCTACACCTTC. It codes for CASSLRSPLDGYTF.

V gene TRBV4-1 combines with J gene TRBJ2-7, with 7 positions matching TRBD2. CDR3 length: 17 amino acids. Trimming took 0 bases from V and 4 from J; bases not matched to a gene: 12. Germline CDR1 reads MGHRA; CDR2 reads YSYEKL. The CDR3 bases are TGCGCCAGCAGCCAAGATCCGCGGCTAGCGGAGATTTACGAGCAGTACTTC. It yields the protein CASSQDPRLAEIYEQYF.

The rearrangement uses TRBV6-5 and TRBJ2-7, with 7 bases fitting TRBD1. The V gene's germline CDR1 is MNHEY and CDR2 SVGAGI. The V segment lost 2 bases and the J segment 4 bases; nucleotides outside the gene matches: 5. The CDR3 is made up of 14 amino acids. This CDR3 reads CASSYGTEPYEQYF. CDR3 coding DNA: TGTGCCAGCAGTTACGGGACAGAACCTTACGAGCAGTACTTC.

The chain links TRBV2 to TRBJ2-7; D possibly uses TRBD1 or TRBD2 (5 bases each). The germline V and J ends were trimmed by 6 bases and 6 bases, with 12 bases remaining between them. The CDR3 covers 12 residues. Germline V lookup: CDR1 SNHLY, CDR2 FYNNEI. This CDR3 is CASSEGLVEQYF. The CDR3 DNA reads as TGTGCCAGCAGCGAGGGGTTAGTCGAGCAGTACTTC.

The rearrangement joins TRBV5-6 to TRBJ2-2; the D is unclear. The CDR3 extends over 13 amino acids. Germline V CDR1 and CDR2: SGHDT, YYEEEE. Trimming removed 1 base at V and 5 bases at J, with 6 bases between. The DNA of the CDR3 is TGTGCCAGCAGCTTGCACGGGACCGGGGAGCTGTTTTTT. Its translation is CASSLHGTGELFF.

CDR3 amino acids: CASSYGLRGSNVLTF. The CDR3 region has the DNA TGTGCCAGCAGTTACGGTCTCAGGGGTTCCAACGTCCTGACTTTC. The genes are TRBV6-5 and TRBJ2-6; D perhaps matches TRBD1 (6 bases). CDR1 and CDR2 (germline): MNHEY, SVGAGI. This CDR3 is built from 15 residues. V lost 2 bases and J lost 8, with 13 bases in between.

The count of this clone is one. The CDR3 nucleotides are TGCGCCAGCAGCTTGGTGGCCGCCACTGGGGAGCTGTTTTTT. Amino acid sequence: CASSLVAATGELFF. V and J are TRBV5-1 and TRBJ2-2; D is ambiguous. V was cut by 0 bases and J by 8 bases, with 11 bases left in between. This CDR3 has 14 residues. Germline CDR1 is SGHRS and CDR2 is YFSETQ.

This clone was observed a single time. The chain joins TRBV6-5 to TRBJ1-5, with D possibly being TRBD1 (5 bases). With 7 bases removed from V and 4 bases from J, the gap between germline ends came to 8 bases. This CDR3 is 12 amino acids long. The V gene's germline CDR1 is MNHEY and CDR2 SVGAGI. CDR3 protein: CASMRGNQPQHF. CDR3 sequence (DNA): TGTGCCAGCATGAGGGGAAATCAGCCCCAGCATTTT.

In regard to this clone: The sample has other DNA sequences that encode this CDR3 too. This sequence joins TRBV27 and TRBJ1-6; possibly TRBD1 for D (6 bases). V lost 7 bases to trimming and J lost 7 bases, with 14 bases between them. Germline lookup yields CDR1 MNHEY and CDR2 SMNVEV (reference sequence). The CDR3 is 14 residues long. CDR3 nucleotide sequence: TGTGCCAGCACCTCGGGAGGGGGGAATTCACCCCTCCACTTT. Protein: CASTSGGGNSPLHF.

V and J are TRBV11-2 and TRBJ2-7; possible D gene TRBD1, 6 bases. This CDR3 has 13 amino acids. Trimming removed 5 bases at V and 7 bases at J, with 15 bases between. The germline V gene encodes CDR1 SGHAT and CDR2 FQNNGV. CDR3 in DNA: TGTGCCAGCAGCGTCGGGACACCGACTGAGCAGTACTTC. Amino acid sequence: CASSVGTPTEQYF.